These T cell receptor beta chains were read from a single sample in a study of vaccination effects on CD4 cells after COVID-19. Assay used: immunoSEQ multiplex PCR; TCRdb lists only in-frame clones, some missing. The sample carries about 7,400 clones, 65% to 80% recorded once. Their antigens remain unidentified. The starting material was CD4+ T cells from PBMCs cultured with HCoV-229E spike peptides, obtained before COVID-19 vaccination. All receptors come from a human donor who received a COVID-19 vaccine. The CDR3 runs from the conserved cysteine through the conserved F or W. Fields, in order: J gene, clone size, D gene, V gene, CDR3 DNA, CDR3 protein. A D gene is named only where the DNA matches it firmly. For some rows the clone size is stated as once, few or many, or as a class when expanded; others skip it.

J gene: TRBJ1-3
clone size: .
D gene: .
V gene: TRBV2
CDR3 DNA: TGTGCCAGCAGTGGTTCGCCGGGAAACACCATATATTTT
CDR3 protein: CASSGSPGNTIYF

J gene: TRBJ2-5
clone size: .
D gene: .
V gene: TRBV9
CDR3 DNA: TGTGCCAGCAGCGGGAGCGGAGAGACCCAGTACTTC
CDR3 protein: CASSGSGETQYF

J gene: TRBJ2-3
clone size: .
D gene: .
V gene: TRBV2
CDR3 DNA: TGTGCCAGCGGTCGAGACACTCCTAGCACAGATACGCAGTATTTT
CDR3 protein: CASGRDTPSTDTQYF

J gene: TRBJ2-7
clone size: .
D gene: .
V gene: TRBV6-5
CDR3 DNA: TGTGCCAGCAGTTACTATCGACAGAGAAATTACGAGCAGTACTTC
CDR3 protein: CASSYYRQRNYEQYF

J gene: TRBJ2-2
clone size: .
D gene: .
V gene: TRBV3-1/TRBV3-2
CDR3 DNA: TGTGCCAGCAGCCAAGATCGGCCCAGCGGTCCGAACACCGGGGAGCTGTTTTTT
CDR3 protein: CASSQDRPSGPNTGELFF

J gene: TRBJ1-2
clone size: .
D gene: .
V gene: TRBV19
CDR3 DNA: TGTGCCAGCAACGACATAGGATTTCGGGGGTCCTACGGCTACACCTTC
CDR3 protein: CASNDIGFRGSYGYTF

J gene: TRBJ2-7
clone size: once
D gene: .
V gene: TRBV28
CDR3 DNA: TGTGCCAGCAGTTTATTCACTAGCAAAGGCATGTACTTC
CDR3 protein: CASSLFTSKGMYF

J gene: TRBJ2-3
clone size: .
D gene: .
V gene: TRBV12-3/TRBV12-4
CDR3 DNA: TGTGCCAGCAGTTTTAGCCCCACAGATACGCAGTATTTT
CDR3 protein: CASSFSPTDTQYF

J gene: TRBJ2-1
clone size: .
D gene: .
V gene: TRBV19
CDR3 DNA: TGTGCCAGTAGTAGGACCAACTACAATGAGCAGTTCTTC
CDR3 protein: CASSRTNYNEQFF

J gene: TRBJ2-1
clone size: .
D gene: .
V gene: TRBV5-1
CDR3 DNA: TGCGCCAGCAGCTTGGCAACCACGGAGGGGGAGCAGTTCTTC
CDR3 protein: CASSLATTEGEQFF

J gene: TRBJ2-5
clone size: .
D gene: TRBD1
V gene: TRBV5-4
CDR3 DNA: TGTGCCAGCAGCCAACAGGGGGCGCTAAGGGGGGAGACCCAGTACTTC
CDR3 protein: CASSQQGALRGETQYF

J gene: TRBJ1-1
clone size: .
D gene: .
V gene: TRBV7-8
CDR3 DNA: TGTGCCAGCAGCCCGTTTCGGGTCGCCCAAAGGAACACTGAAGCTTTCTTT
CDR3 protein: CASSPFRVAQRNTEAFF

J gene: TRBJ2-5
clone size: .
D gene: TRBD1
V gene: TRBV10-3
CDR3 DNA: TGTGCCATCACCGGGACAGCAAAAGAGACCCAGTACTTC
CDR3 protein: CAITGTAKETQYF

J gene: TRBJ2-3
clone size: .
D gene: .
V gene: TRBV6-5
CDR3 DNA: TGTGCCAGCAGTACAGGGACTCCGAGTACGCAGTATTTT
CDR3 protein: CASSTGTPSTQYF

J gene: TRBJ1-4
clone size: once
D gene: TRBD1
V gene: TRBV5-4
CDR3 DNA: TGTGCCAGCAGCTTGGGAGGACAGGGCGAAAAACTGTTTTTT
CDR3 protein: CASSLGGQGEKLFF

J gene: TRBJ2-1
clone size: .
D gene: TRBD2
V gene: TRBV11-3
CDR3 DNA: TGTGCCAGCGCACGTTACTCTAGCGGGAGGGCCCTCAATGAGCAGTTCTTC
CDR3 protein: CASARYSSGRALNEQFF

J gene: TRBJ1-5
clone size: few
D gene: .
V gene: TRBV12-3/TRBV12-4
CDR3 DNA: TGTGCCAGCAGAACTACAGGGAATCAGCCCCAGCATTTT
CDR3 protein: CASRTTGNQPQHF

J gene: TRBJ2-2
clone size: few
D gene: TRBD1
V gene: TRBV7-6
CDR3 DNA: TGTGCCAGCAGCAAGACGGGGACAGAGCCCTGGGACACCGGGGAGCTGTTTTTT
CDR3 protein: CASSKTGTEPWDTGELFF

J gene: TRBJ2-1
clone size: few
D gene: TRBD1
V gene: TRBV10-2
CDR3 DNA: TGCGCGAGGGGGCTGAGCTCCTACAATGAGCAGTTCTTC
CDR3 protein: CARGLSSYNEQFF

J gene: TRBJ1-2
clone size: .
D gene: .
V gene: TRBV10-3
CDR3 DNA: TGTGCCATATCCTCGATCCTCCGTGGGGAATGGAAGGGCGGCTACACCTTC
CDR3 protein: CAISSILRGEWKGGYTF

J gene: TRBJ1-3
clone size: .
D gene: .
V gene: TRBV12-3/TRBV12-4
CDR3 DNA: TGTGCCAGCAGGGGTACTGGAAACACCATATATTTT
CDR3 protein: CASRGTGNTIYF

J gene: TRBJ1-5
clone size: .
D gene: TRBD1
V gene: TRBV6-5
CDR3 DNA: TGTGCCAGCAGTCTGGGGACAGCAAGTTATCAGCCCCAGCATTTT
CDR3 protein: CASSLGTASYQPQHF

J gene: TRBJ2-7
clone size: .
D gene: .
V gene: TRBV3-1/TRBV3-2
CDR3 DNA: TGTGCCAGCAACGGACCTGGGGAAACCTACGAGCAGTACTTC
CDR3 protein: CASNGPGETYEQYF

J gene: TRBJ2-1
clone size: .
D gene: .
V gene: TRBV11-2
CDR3 DNA: TGTGCCAGCAGCTTAGGGGGTGAGCAGTTCTTC
CDR3 protein: CASSLGGEQFF

J gene: TRBJ2-7
clone size: .
D gene: .
V gene: TRBV20-1
CDR3 DNA: TGCAGTGCTAGAGTAAACGAGCAGTACTTC
CDR3 protein: CSARVNEQYF

J gene: TRBJ2-3
clone size: medium-sized
D gene: .
V gene: TRBV18
CDR3 DNA: TGTGCCAGCTCAGAGGACTACCTCAGCACAGATACGCAGTATTTT
CDR3 protein: CASSEDYLSTDTQYF

J gene: TRBJ1-2
clone size: few
D gene: .
V gene: TRBV10-1
CDR3 DNA: TGCGCCAGCAGTGAGGATCTTAACTATGGCTACACCTTC
CDR3 protein: CASSEDLNYGYTF

J gene: TRBJ2-1
clone size: .
D gene: TRBD2
V gene: TRBV5-6
CDR3 DNA: TGTGCCAGCAGCTTGGGTGGACTAGCGAGCTCCTACAATGAGCAGTTCTTC
CDR3 protein: CASSLGGLASSYNEQFF

J gene: TRBJ2-1
clone size: once
D gene: TRBD1
V gene: TRBV6-4
CDR3 DNA: TGTGCCAGCAGTGGGACAGGGGGCTCCTACAATGAGCAGTTCTTC
CDR3 protein: CASSGTGGSYNEQFF

J gene: TRBJ1-5
clone size: .
D gene: .
V gene: TRBV7-2
CDR3 DNA: TGTGCCAGCAGCTTCTGGATCAATCAGCCCCAGCATTTT
CDR3 protein: CASSFWINQPQHF

J gene: TRBJ2-1
clone size: .
D gene: TRBD2
V gene: TRBV5-1
CDR3 DNA: TGCGCCAGCAGCTTGGTTCTTAGCGGGAATCGGAATGAGCAGTTCTTC
CDR3 protein: CASSLVLSGNRNEQFF

J gene: TRBJ1-2
clone size: few
D gene: .
V gene: TRBV5-1
CDR3 DNA: TGCGCCAGCAGCTTGGGCGGAGTCGCGGACACCTTC
CDR3 protein: CASSLGGVADTF

J gene: TRBJ2-2
clone size: .
D gene: TRBD2
V gene: TRBV3-1/TRBV3-2
CDR3 DNA: TGTGCCAGCAGCCAAGCGGGAGGGCCTGAAAGGGAGCTGTTTTTT
CDR3 protein: CASSQAGGPERELFF

J gene: TRBJ2-7
clone size: .
D gene: .
V gene: TRBV6-5
CDR3 DNA: TGTGCCAGCAGGGGATTTTCCTACGAGCAGTACTTC
CDR3 protein: CASRGFSYEQYF

J gene: TRBJ2-1
clone size: few
D gene: .
V gene: TRBV18
CDR3 DNA: TGTGCCAGCTCACCAAACCGACAAGTCTCCTACAATGAGCAGTTCTTC
CDR3 protein: CASSPNRQVSYNEQFF

J gene: TRBJ2-5
clone size: .
D gene: .
V gene: TRBV27
CDR3 DNA: TGTGCCTGTCTGGGGGGAGGGGGAGAGACCCAGTACTTC
CDR3 protein: CACLGGGGETQYF

J gene: TRBJ2-3
clone size: .
D gene: TRBD2
V gene: TRBV12-5
CDR3 DNA: TGTGCTAGTGGTTTGGGAAACAGGGGGCTAGCGGGAGGGCCTTATCCCACAGATACGCAGTATTTT
CDR3 protein: CASGLGNRGLAGGPYPTDTQYF

J gene: TRBJ1-2
clone size: .
D gene: .
V gene: TRBV19
CDR3 DNA: TGTGCCAGTAGTATAAGAGGGGATGGCTACACCTTC
CDR3 protein: CASSIRGDGYTF

J gene: TRBJ1-2
clone size: .
D gene: .
V gene: TRBV6-1
CDR3 DNA: TGTGCCAGCAGTAAAGCCGGGGCCTCCTATGGCTACACCTTC
CDR3 protein: CASSKAGASYGYTF

J gene: TRBJ2-6
clone size: .
D gene: .
V gene: TRBV6-4
CDR3 DNA: TGTGCCAGCAGTGACTCGACAGGTGGGGCCAACGTCCTGACTTTC
CDR3 protein: CASSDSTGGANVLTF

J gene: TRBJ1-5
clone size: .
D gene: .
V gene: TRBV6-6
CDR3 DNA: TGTGCCAGCAGTAAACAGGAAATCAATCAGCCCCAGCATTTT
CDR3 protein: CASSKQEINQPQHF

J gene: TRBJ2-1
clone size: few
D gene: .
V gene: TRBV14
CDR3 DNA: TGTGCCAGCAGCCAGGGATTGGTCTCCTACAATGAGCAGTTCTTC
CDR3 protein: CASSQGLVSYNEQFF

J gene: TRBJ2-7
clone size: .
D gene: TRBD2
V gene: TRBV19
CDR3 DNA: TGTGCCAGTAGTACACTAGCGGGCGTCTACGAGCAGTACTTC
CDR3 protein: CASSTLAGVYEQYF

J gene: TRBJ2-1
clone size: .
D gene: .
V gene: TRBV20-1
CDR3 DNA: TGCAGTGCTATCAGCGGATATGAGCAGTTCTTC
CDR3 protein: CSAISGYEQFF

J gene: TRBJ2-6
clone size: .
D gene: TRBD1
V gene: TRBV6-5
CDR3 DNA: TGTGCCACCGGACAGGGGGCAGGTGGGGCCAACGTCCTGACTTTC
CDR3 protein: CATGQGAGGANVLTF

J gene: TRBJ2-1
clone size: .
D gene: .
V gene: TRBV27
CDR3 DNA: TGTGCCTCCGCCCCGCGGGACCTGCCCGGCAATGAGCAGTTCTTC
CDR3 protein: CASAPRDLPGNEQFF

J gene: TRBJ2-5
clone size: once
D gene: .
V gene: TRBV4-1
CDR3 DNA: TGCGCCAGCAGCCAAGTATGGGGGGCGGGTCAAGAGACCCAGTACTTC
CDR3 protein: CASSQVWGAGQETQYF

J gene: TRBJ1-5
clone size: few
D gene: .
V gene: TRBV4-1
CDR3 DNA: TGCGCCAGTCGGACGTATAGCAATCAGCCCCAGCATTTT
CDR3 protein: CASRTYSNQPQHF

J gene: TRBJ1-6
clone size: .
D gene: .
V gene: TRBV10-3
CDR3 DNA: TGTGCCATCAGGAGGGACATTTATAATTCACCCCTCCACTTT
CDR3 protein: CAIRRDIYNSPLHF

J gene: TRBJ1-1
clone size: .
D gene: .
V gene: TRBV18
CDR3 DNA: TGTGCCAGCTCATCGGACAGAGCCACTGAAGCTTTCTTT
CDR3 protein: CASSSDRATEAFF